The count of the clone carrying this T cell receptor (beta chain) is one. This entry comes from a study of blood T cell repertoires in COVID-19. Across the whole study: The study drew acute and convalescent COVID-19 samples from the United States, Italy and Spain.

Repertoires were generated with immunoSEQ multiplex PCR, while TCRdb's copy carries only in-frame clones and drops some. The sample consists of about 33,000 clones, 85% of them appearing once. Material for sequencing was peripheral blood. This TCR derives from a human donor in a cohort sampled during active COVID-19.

DNA of the CDR3: TGCGCCAGCAGCTTGTCGGGACAGCCCTACGAGCAGTACTTC. Translation gives CASSLSGQPYEQYF. The chain links TRBV5-1 to TRBJ2-7; TRBD1 agrees at 7 bases. The CDR3 runs 14 residues. Germline values: CDR1 SGHRS, CDR2 YFSETQ. J was trimmed by 2 bases and V by 1 base; bases with no gene match: 3.